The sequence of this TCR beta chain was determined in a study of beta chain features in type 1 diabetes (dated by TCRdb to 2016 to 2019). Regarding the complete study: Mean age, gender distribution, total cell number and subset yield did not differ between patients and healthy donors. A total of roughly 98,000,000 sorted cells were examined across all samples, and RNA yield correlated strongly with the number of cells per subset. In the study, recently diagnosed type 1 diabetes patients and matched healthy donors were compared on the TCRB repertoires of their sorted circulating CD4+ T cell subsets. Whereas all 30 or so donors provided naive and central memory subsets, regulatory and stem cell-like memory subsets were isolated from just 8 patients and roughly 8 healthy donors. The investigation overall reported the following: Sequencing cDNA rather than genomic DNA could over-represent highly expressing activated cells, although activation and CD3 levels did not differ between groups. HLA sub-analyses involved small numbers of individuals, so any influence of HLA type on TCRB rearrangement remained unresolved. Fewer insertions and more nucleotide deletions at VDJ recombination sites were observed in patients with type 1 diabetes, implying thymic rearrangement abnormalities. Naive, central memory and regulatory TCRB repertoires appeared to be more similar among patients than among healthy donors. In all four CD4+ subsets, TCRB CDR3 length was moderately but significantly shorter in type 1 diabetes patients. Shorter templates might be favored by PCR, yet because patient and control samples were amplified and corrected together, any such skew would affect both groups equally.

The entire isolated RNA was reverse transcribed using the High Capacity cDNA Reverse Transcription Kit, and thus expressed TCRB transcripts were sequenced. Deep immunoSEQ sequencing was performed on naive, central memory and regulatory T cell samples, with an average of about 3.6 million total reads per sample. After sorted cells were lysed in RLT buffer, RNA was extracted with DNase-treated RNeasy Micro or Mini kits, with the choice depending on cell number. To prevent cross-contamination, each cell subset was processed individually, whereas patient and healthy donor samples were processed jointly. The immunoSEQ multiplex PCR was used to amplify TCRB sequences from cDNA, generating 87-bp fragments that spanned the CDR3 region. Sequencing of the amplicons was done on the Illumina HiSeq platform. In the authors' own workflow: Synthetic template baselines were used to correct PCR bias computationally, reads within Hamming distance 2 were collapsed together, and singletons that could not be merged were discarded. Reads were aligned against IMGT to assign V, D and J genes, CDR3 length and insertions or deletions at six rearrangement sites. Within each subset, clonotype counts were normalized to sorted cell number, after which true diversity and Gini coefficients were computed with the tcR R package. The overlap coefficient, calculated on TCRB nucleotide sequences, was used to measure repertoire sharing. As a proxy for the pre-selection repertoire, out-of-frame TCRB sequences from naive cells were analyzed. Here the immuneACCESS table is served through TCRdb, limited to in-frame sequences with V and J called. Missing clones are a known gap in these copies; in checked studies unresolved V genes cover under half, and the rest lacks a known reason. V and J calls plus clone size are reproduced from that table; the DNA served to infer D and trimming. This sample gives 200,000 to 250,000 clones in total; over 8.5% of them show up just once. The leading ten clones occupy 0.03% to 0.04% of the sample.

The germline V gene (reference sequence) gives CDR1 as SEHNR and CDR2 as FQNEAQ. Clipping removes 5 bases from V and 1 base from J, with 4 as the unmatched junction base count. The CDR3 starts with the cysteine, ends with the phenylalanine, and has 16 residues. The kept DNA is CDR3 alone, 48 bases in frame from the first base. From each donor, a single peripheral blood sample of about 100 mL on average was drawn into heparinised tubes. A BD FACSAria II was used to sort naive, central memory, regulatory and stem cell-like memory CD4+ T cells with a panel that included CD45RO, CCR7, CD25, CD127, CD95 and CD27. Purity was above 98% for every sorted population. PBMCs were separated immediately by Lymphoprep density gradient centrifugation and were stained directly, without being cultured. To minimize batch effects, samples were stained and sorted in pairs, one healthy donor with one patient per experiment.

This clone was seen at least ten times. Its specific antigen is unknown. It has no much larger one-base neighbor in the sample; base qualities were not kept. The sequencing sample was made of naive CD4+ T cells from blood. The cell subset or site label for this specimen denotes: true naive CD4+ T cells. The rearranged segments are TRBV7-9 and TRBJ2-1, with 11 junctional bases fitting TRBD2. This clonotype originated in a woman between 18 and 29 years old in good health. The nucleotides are TGTGCCAGCAGCCCAGGGACTAGCGGTTCCTACAATGAGCAGTTCTTC. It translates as CASSPGTSGSYNEQFF.